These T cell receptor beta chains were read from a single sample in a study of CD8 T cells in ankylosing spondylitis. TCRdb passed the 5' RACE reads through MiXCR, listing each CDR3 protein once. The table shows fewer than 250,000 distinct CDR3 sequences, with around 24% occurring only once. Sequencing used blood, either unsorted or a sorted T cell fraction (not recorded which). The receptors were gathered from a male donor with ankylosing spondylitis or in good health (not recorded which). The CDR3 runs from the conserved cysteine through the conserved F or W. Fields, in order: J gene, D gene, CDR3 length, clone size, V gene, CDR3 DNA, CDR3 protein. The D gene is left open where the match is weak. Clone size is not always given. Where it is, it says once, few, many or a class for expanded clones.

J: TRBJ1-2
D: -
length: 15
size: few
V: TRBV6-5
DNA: TGTGCCAGCAGTTCGAAGGGGGGGACCTCCTATGGCTACACCTTC
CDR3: CASSSKGGTSYGYTF

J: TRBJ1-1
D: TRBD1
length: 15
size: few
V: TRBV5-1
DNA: TGCGCCAGCAGCTCGGACGGACAGGGTAACACTGAAGCTTTCTTT
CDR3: CASSSDGQGNTEAFF

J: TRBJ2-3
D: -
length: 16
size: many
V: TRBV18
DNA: TGTGCCAGCTCACCACCGTCCTCTAGAAGCACAGATACGCAGTATTTT
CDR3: CASSPPSSRSTDTQYF

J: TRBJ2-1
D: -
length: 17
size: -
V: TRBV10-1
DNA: TGCGCCAGCAGTGGAACCCAGCTACAGCGGGACATCAATGAGCAGTTCTTC
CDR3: CASSGTQLQRDINEQFF

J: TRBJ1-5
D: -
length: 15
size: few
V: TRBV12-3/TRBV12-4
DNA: TGTGCCAGCAGTTTACGGGGGTATAGCAATCAGCCCCAGCATTTT
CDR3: CASSLRGYSNQPQHF

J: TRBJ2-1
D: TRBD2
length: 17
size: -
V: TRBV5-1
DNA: TGCGCCAGCAGCTCAGGCCGACTAGCGGGCAACTACAATGAGCAGTTCTTC
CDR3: CASSSGRLAGNYNEQFF

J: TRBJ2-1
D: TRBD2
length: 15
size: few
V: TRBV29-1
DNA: TGCAGCGTCCGGATAGCGGGAGGAGGTGGGAATGAGCAGTTCTTC
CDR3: CSVRIAGGGGNEQFF

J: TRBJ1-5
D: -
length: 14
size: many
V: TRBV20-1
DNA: TGCAGTGCTAGCAGCGGACCCGGCGGGGAGCCCCAGCATTTT
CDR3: CSASSGPGGEPQHF

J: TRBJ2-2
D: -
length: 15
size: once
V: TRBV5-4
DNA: TGTGCCAGCAGCCCCCCAGGGAAGAACACCGGGGAGCTGTTTTTT
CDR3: CASSPPGKNTGELFF

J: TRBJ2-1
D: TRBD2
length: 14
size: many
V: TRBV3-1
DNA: TGTGCCAGTAGAGCAGGGACTAGCGGAGATGAGCAGTTCTTC
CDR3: CASRAGTSGDEQFF

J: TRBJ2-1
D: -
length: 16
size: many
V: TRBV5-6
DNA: TGTGCCAGCAGTTATAGGGCCCTACTCTCCTACAATGAGCAGTTCTTC
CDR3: CASSYRALLSYNEQFF

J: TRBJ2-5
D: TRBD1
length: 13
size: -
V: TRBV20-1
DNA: TGCAGTACAAGACTAACAGGGGCCGAGACCCAGTACTTC
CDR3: CSTRLTGAETQYF

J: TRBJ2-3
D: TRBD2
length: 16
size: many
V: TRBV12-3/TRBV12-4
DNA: TGTGCCAGCAGGGTCGTAGCGGGAGACGGCACAGATACGCAGTATTTT
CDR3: CASRVVAGDGTDTQYF

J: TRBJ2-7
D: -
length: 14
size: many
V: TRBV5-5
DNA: TGTGCCAGCAGCCCGAGGACAGAGAACTACGAGCAGTACTTC
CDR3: CASSPRTENYEQYF

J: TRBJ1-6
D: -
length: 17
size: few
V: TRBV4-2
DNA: TGTGCCAGCAGCCAAGATACCCCGTTTCGGATGAATTCACCCCTCCACTTT
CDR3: CASSQDTPFRMNSPLHF

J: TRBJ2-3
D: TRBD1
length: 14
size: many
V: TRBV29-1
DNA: TGCAGCGCGGATAGCGGGACAGGGGCAGATACGCAGTATTTT
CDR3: CSADSGTGADTQYF

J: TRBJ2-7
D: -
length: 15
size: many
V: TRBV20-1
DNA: TGCAGTGCTAGAGATTGGCAGGACCATCCCTACGAGCAGTACTTC
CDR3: CSARDWQDHPYEQYF

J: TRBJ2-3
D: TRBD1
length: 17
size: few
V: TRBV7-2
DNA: TGTGCCAGCAGCTTAGTTAGACAGGGGGCGAACACAGATACGCAGTATTTT
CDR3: CASSLVRQGANTDTQYF

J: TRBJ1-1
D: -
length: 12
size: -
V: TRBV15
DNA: TGTGCCACGAGACACCTGAACACTGAAGCTTTCTTT
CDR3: CATRHLNTEAFF

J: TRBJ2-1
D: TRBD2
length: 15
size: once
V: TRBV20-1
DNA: TGCAGTGCTAGTCGTGGGGGGGGACCCCTCGATGAGCAGTTCTTC
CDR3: CSASRGGGPLDEQFF